Each of the 9 T cell receptor beta chains below was sequenced from the same sample in a study of vaccination and CD4 T cells after COVID-19. Their target antigens are unknown. Indicated treatment: roughly ten-day PBMC culture with coronavirus spike peptide pools or control peptides (ViraFEST assay). The Oncomine TCR Beta short-read assay was what sequenced the DNA obtained from cultured CD4+ T cells. TCRdb analysed the PCR reads with MiXCR anew, one entry per CDR3 protein. This sample has 11,000 or so distinct CDR3 sequences, with around 60% found just once. Material for sequencing was CD4+ T cells from blood, cultured in vitro. The receptors come from a human donor who had recovered from COVID-19.

This rearrangement joins TRBV7-9 to TRBJ2-7; D assignment may be TRBD1 or TRBD2 (6 bases each). The CDR3 has 14 amino acids. In germline, CDR1 is SEHNR, CDR2 FQNEAQ (reference sequence). V lost 3 bases and J 2 bases, leaving 11 bases between the germline ends. The CDR3 here is CASSLDGGPYEQYF. The CDR3 bases are TGTGCCAGCAGCTTGGATGGGGGGCCCTACGAGCAGTACTTC.

This clonotype was seen a single time. The chain combines TRBV5-1 with TRBJ1-3, with D possibly matching TRBD1 (5 bases). The length of the CDR3 is 14 residues. Germline assignment: CDR1 SGHRS and CDR2 YFSETQ. V dropped 2 bases and J dropped 4 bases, with 10 bases sitting between them. For the CDR3, the DNA is TGCGCCAGCAGCTTTGAAGGGACCGGAAACACCATATATTTT. The encoded protein is CASSFEGTGNTIYF.

This clonotype was picked up a small number of times. The V call is TRBV7-8, the J call TRBJ2-5; no firm D call. Between the trimmed V and J ends, which lost 1 base and 5 bases, there was a span of 14 bases. The CDR3 contains 15 residues. Germline V gene data show CDR1 as SGHVS and CDR2 as FQNEAQ. CDR3 sequence reads: CASSLGPAPRETQYF. CDR3 DNA: TGTGCCAGCAGCTTAGGGCCCGCACCGAGGGAGACCCAGTACTTC.

This clonotype has only a few counts. This chain connects TRBV7-2 to TRBJ1-2; 11 nucleotides align to TRBD1. V dropped 5 bases and J dropped 8; count of bases not matched to a gene: 7. Germline V CDR1 and CDR2: SGHTA, FQGNSA. CDR3 length: 14 residues. DNA for the CDR3: TGTGCCAGCAGCCAACGGACAGGGGGCAAAGGCTACACCTTC. Amino acids: CASSQRTGGKGYTF.

The chain joins TRBV19 to TRBJ2-2; 9 nucleotides match TRBD1. There are 15 residues in the CDR3. With V trimmed by 6 bases and J by 7 bases, 9 bases remained unmatched. Germline loops: CDR1 LNHDA, CDR2 SQIVND (reference sequence). The CDR3 reads CASSSPGTGIGELFF. CDR3 nucleotides: TGTGCCAGTAGCAGTCCCGGGACAGGGATCGGGGAGCTGTTTTTT.

V gene TRBV27 combines with J gene TRBJ1-5; the D gene is possibly TRBD1 (5 bases). The CDR3 extends over 15 amino acids. Per germline, CDR1 MNHEY and CDR2 SMNVEV (reference sequence). V was trimmed by 3 bases and J by 5 bases, leaving 14 bases between them. CDR3 sequence reads: CASSFSSGADQPQHF. The CDR3 DNA is TGTGCCAGCAGTTTTTCGTCCGGGGCCGATCAGCCCCAGCATTTT.

V and J are TRBV20-1 and TRBJ1-3; 8 nucleotides agree with TRBD1. The junction had 6 bases not matched to a gene; V was cut back by 1 base and J by 4 bases. The V gene's germline CDR1 is DFQATT and CDR2 SNEGSKA (reference sequence). The CDR3 sequence is 15 residues long. CDR3 DNA sequence: TGCAGTGCTAGAGCAAGGACAGGGTACGGAAACACCATATATTTT. This sequence encodes CSARARTGYGNTIYF.

The chain recombines TRBV5-4 with TRBJ2-7, with TRBD2 matching over 7 bases. Germline values: CDR1 SGHNT, CDR2 YYREEE (reference sequence). The V and J ends lost 4 bases and 4 bases, in that order; junction bases with no gene match: 14. This CDR3 is 16 amino acids long. The CDR3 DNA reads TGTGCCAGCAGCGCCAAAGGGGCGGGAGATATATACGAGCAGTACTTC. Protein sequence: CASSAKGAGDIYEQYF.

V gene TRBV19 combines with J gene TRBJ1-2; 8 bases are a match to TRBD1. The germline CDR1 and CDR2 sequences are LNHDA and SQIVND (reference sequence). V shed 4 bases, J shed 0 bases, and the junction held 10 bases outside the gene matches. This CDR3 has 17 residues. CDR3 amino acids: CASSTQWGTGSNYGYTF. In nucleotides, the CDR3 is TGTGCCAGTAGTACCCAGTGGGGGACAGGTTCTAACTATGGCTACACCTTC.